This T cell receptor (beta chain) was captured by sequencing in a study of cytomegalovirus exposure and HLA in healthy donors. Background on the study: Counted in an early data release were about 86 million unique TCRs from HLA-typed donors. Findings of the study overall: The listing of 150 or so TCR beta chains classed them as cytomegalovirus-associated. Within a later analysis, the majority of CMV-associated TCR beta chains appeared HLA-restricted.

The PCR made use of 60 Vbeta and 13 Jbeta primers. As originally analysed: In a later analysis, roughly 86 million unique TCR beta chains included roughly 11 million shared by two or more donors. TCRdb keeps only in-frame clones here, not all; method: immunoSEQ multiplex PCR. V and J calls and clone size are copied from that table; D and trimming were computed from the DNA. This sample yields roughly 160,000 clones, of which more than 65% are seen a single time; about 1.3% belongs to the top ten. The CDR3 has 13 amino acids. From germline, CDR1 is LNHDA and CDR2 SQIVND (reference sequence). With V trimmed by 6 bases and J by 0 bases, 2 bases remained unmatched. In the case of this clone: No antigen is known for it.

This TCR was recovered from a woman between 50 and 59 years old in good health and CMV-seronegative. Sequencing was done on a sample of PBMCs. The V call is TRBV19, the J call TRBJ2-7, with 7 bases lining up with TRBD1. CDR3 in amino acids: CASSRDSSYEQYF. The CDR3, as DNA: TGTGCCAGTAGCCGGGACAGCTCCTACGAGCAGTACTTC.